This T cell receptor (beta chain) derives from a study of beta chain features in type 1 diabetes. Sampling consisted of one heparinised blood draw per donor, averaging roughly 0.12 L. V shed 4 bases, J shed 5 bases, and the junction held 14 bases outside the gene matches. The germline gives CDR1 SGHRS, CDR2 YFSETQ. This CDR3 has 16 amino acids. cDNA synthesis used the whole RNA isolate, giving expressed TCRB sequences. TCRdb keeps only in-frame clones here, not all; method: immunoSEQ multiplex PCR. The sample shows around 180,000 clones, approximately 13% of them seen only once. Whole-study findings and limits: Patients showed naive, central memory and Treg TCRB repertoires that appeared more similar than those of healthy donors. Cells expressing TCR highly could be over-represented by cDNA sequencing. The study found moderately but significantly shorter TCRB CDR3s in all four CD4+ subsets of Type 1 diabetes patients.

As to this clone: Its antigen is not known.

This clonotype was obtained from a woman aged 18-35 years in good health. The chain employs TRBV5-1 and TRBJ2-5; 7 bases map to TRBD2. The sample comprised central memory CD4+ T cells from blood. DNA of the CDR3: TGCGCCAGCAGCCGACAGACTAGCTTTGAGGGGGAGACCCAGTACTTC. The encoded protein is CASSRQTSFEGETQYF.